The TCR beta chain described here comes from a study of regulatory T cells in long-lasting Graves disease. The study, taken as a whole, reports: It is possible that accuracy was reduced by the small size of the sample.

Time point described: newly diagnosed GD, antithyroid drugs for less than 3 months. Isolated PBMC RNA provided the starting material for the TCR library. J was trimmed by 3 bases and V by 4 bases; bases with no gene match: 7. Germline CDR1 SGHRS, CDR2 YFSETQ. There are 15 residues in the CDR3. Assembly of TCR beta libraries relied on iRepertoire HTBI primers together with Arm-PCR of CDR3 regions. TCRdb used MiXCR to reprocess the multiplex PCR reads, holding one entry per CDR3 protein. The sample carries some 220,000 distinct CDR3 sequences, roughly a fifth recorded once. Many counts were recorded for this clonotype. Antigen: not known. Separately, the same data were catalogued under a study of T cells in Graves' hyperthyroidism and ophthalmopathy.

The chain uses TRBV5-1 and TRBJ2-3, with 8 bases identical to TRBD1. The specimen was peripheral blood mononuclear cells (PBMCs), collected at new diagnosis, from a patient treated with antithyroid drugs. The TCR sequence derives from a woman younger than 45 with Graves disease. The CDR3 bases are TGCGCCAGCAGCGGCAGGACAGGGTCAACAGATACGCAGTATTTT. Translated: CASSGRTGSTDTQYF.